This entry lists 22 T cell receptor beta chains sequenced from one sample in a study of shared clonotypes between healthy human individuals. Libraries were prepared by immunoSEQ multiplex PCR; TCRdb keeps only in-frame clonotypes and omits some of them. The profile shows about 300,000 clones, around two thirds of them singletons. Sequenced material: memory CD4+ T cells sorted from blood. As to subset: CD45RA-negative fraction. The receptors here all came from a man under 40 in good health.

The chain joins TRBV7-9 to TRBJ2-7; D is possibly TRBD2 (6 bases). Germline V gene sequence: CDR1 SEHNR, CDR2 FQNEAQ (reference sequence). Deletions cut 5 bases from V and 4 bases from J, with 18 bases between. The CDR3 spans 15 residues. CDR3 sequence: CASSGGPASLYEQYF. The CDR3 nucleotides are TGTGCCAGCAGCGGAGGGCCAGCGTCGTTATACGAGCAGTACTTC.

The chain has TRBV5-4 and TRBJ2-5; 8 bases fit TRBD1. The CDR3 spans 15 residues. V lost 4 bases to trimming and J lost 4 bases; unmatched junction nucleotides: 9. Germline assignment: CDR1 SGHNT and CDR2 YYREEE (reference sequence). The CDR3 here is CASSSTGTGGETQYF. CDR3 bases: TGTGCCAGCAGCAGTACCGGGACAGGTGGAGAGACCCAGTACTTC.

The V and J genes are TRBV2 and TRBJ2-5; tentative D call: TRBD2 (5 bases). CDR3 length equals 15 residues. CDR1 and CDR2 (germline): SNHLY, FYNNEI. V was clipped by 5 bases and J by 2 bases, with 15 bases between them. This CDR3 reads CASSHPAAGQETQYF. DNA for the CDR3: TGTGCCAGCAGTCACCCAGCGGCGGGTCAAGAGACCCAGTACTTC.

This clone appeared once. V usage is TRBV9 and J usage is TRBJ2-1; TRBD2 matches at 12 bases. The CDR3 consists of 20 residues. Looked up from germline, CDR1 is SGDLS and CDR2 is YYNGEE. The junction had 14 bases not matched to a gene; V was cut back by 2 bases and J by 2 bases. In DNA form, the CDR3 reads TGTGCCAGCAGCGTTCAAACCGGGACTAGCGGGTTCACAGCCTACAATGAGCAGTTCTTC. Amino acids: CASSVQTGTSGFTAYNEQFF.

This sequence joins TRBV2 and TRBJ1-5; tentative D call: TRBD1 (5 bases). Germline V lookup: CDR1 SNHLY, CDR2 FYNNEI. V gave up 6 bases and J gave up 0 bases, with 12 bases separating them. There are 15 residues in the CDR3. CDR3 sequence (DNA): TGTGCCAGCAGCGTCACAGGTAATAGCAATCAGCCCCAGCATTTT. Its translation: CASSVTGNSNQPQHF.

The V and J genes are TRBV5-1 and TRBJ2-1, with unresolved D. V gave up 4 bases and J gave up 5 bases, with 7 bases separating them. Germline V lookup: CDR1 SGHRS, CDR2 YFSETQ. The length of the CDR3 is 12 residues. CDR3 DNA sequence: TGCGCCAGCAGCCTTGTGGACAATGAGCAGTTCTTC. Encoded protein: CASSLVDNEQFF.

The table lists this clone with a few counts. This chain joins TRBV2 and TRBJ1-2; 8 nucleotides align to TRBD1. The CDR3 contains 12 residues. Losses at the gene ends were 7 bases for V and 8 bases for J; bases not matched to a gene: 6. Germline CDR1 is SNHLY and CDR2 is FYNNEI. CDR3 region: CASITTGVGYTF. CDR3 in DNA: TGTGCCAGCATTACGACAGGGGTGGGCTACACCTTC. The variable domain in full, completed from reference TRBV2 and TRBJ1-2, reads EPEVTQTPSHQVTQMGQEVILRCVPISNHLYFYWYRQILGQKVEFLVSFYNNEISEKSEIFDDQFSVERPDGSNFTLKIRSTKLEDSAMYFCASITTGVGYTFGSGTRLTVV.

As regards this clone: One end of the junction does not line up with germline, which may come from a read error. The V and J genes are TRBV19 and TRBJ2-1, with D perhaps matching TRBD1 (6 bases). Per germline, CDR1 LNHDA and CDR2 SQIVND (reference sequence). The CDR3 contains 15 residues. The chain's CDR3 is CASSRDEGDYSEQFF. CDR3 nucleotide sequence: TGTGCCAGTAGCAGGGACGAGGGGGATTACAGTGAGCAGTTCTTC.

The CDR3 here is CATSRDLAGLSTDTQYF. The CDR3, as DNA: TGTGCCACCAGCAGAGATCTAGCAGGCCTTAGCACAGATACGCAGTATTTT. V and J are TRBV15 and TRBJ2-3, with D possibly being TRBD2 (5 bases). Germline V gene lookup returns CDR1 LNHNV and CDR2 YYDKDF (reference sequence). The CDR3 totals 17 residues. V shed 0 bases and J shed 0 bases, with 13 bases lying between them.

The V call is TRBV5-1, the J call TRBJ2-6; 12 bases agree with TRBD1. CDR3 length: 17 amino acids. Trimming at V came to 2 bases and at J to 4 bases, leaving 4 bases not matched to a gene. Per germline, CDR1 SGHRS and CDR2 YFSETQ. The CDR3 reads CASSFRDRGRGANVLTF. CDR3 DNA: TGCGCCAGCAGCTTCCGGGACAGGGGGCGAGGGGCCAACGTCCTGACTTTC.

Concerning this clone: Other DNA sequences within the sample encode an identical CDR3. Here the CDR3 DNA reads TGTGCCAGCAGTGAATTGACGGCCCAAGAGACCCAGTACTTC. This encodes CASSELTAQETQYF. The chain links TRBV2 to TRBJ2-5; D unclear. The germline V gene has CDR1 SNHLY and CDR2 FYNNEI. This CDR3 comprises 14 residues. V dropped 2 bases and J dropped 1 base, with 8 bases sitting between them.

This chain links TRBV5-6 with TRBJ1-1; weak D call: TRBD1 (6 bases). The CDR3 contains 14 residues. From germline, CDR1 is SGHDT and CDR2 YYEEEE. Trimming left V 2 bases short and J 1 base short, with 9 bases between. The DNA for the CDR3 is TGTGCCAGCAGCTTCGGGACACCGAACACTGAAGCTTTCTTT. The encoded protein is CASSFGTPNTEAFF. The variable domain in full, completed from reference TRBV5-6 and TRBJ1-1, reads DAGVTQSPTHLIKTRGQQVTLRCSPKSGHDTVSWYQQALGQGPQFIFQYYEEEERQRGNFPDRFSGHQFPNYSSELNVNALLLGDSALYLCASSFGTPNTEAFFGQGTRLTVV.

This chain links TRBV27 with TRBJ2-3, with 8 positions matching TRBD2. Germline trimming cut 8 bases from V and 0 bases from J; bases unmatched to any gene: 10. This CDR3 has 16 residues. CDR1 and CDR2 (germline): MNHEY, SMNVEV (reference sequence). Here the CDR3 DNA reads TGTGCCAGCTCACGACGGGGGGGGACTAGCACAGATACGCAGTATTTT. It translates to CASSRRGGTSTDTQYF.

The V gene is TRBV7-9, the J gene TRBJ2-6, with D perhaps TRBD1 (5 bases). Trimming took 6 bases from V and 0 from J, leaving 21 bases between them. This CDR3 is built from 19 residues. Germline CDR1 is SEHNR and CDR2 is FQNEAQ (reference sequence). The CDR3 sequence is CASRSPRAPTDSGANVLTF. DNA for the CDR3: TGTGCCAGCAGAAGCCCCAGGGCCCCGACCGACTCTGGGGCCAACGTCCTGACTTTC.

The rearrangement joins TRBV4-1 to TRBJ2-5, with TRBD2 matching 11 bases. V shed 3 bases, J shed 2 bases, and the junction held 11 bases outside the gene matches. This CDR3 has 18 amino acids. Germline values: CDR1 MGHRA, CDR2 YSYEKL. CDR3 sequence: CASSHLNLGLAAQETQYF. CDR3 sequence (DNA): TGCGCCAGCAGCCACCTGAACTTGGGACTAGCGGCACAAGAGACCCAGTACTTC.

This clone was seen a single time. This chain connects TRBV7-2 to TRBJ2-2, with D possibly TRBD2 on 5 matching bases. This CDR3 spans 14 amino acids. Germline CDR1 and CDR2: SGHTA and FQGNSA. V was trimmed by 5 bases and J by 6 bases, leaving 13 bases between them. CDR3 loop: CASSKEAGAGELFF. In DNA form, the CDR3 reads TGTGCCAGCAGCAAAGAGGCGGGTGCCGGGGAGCTGTTTTTT.

The genes are TRBV5-6 and TRBJ1-1; weak D call: TRBD1 (5 bases). Deletions cut 5 bases from V and 0 bases from J, with 14 bases between. Germline values: CDR1 SGHDT, CDR2 YYEEEE. This CDR3 has 15 residues. The CDR3 region has the DNA TGTGCCAGCAGTCGCCGGAGGGGTATGAACACTGAAGCTTTCTTT. Translated: CASSRRRGMNTEAFF.

The chain couples TRBV10-3 to TRBJ2-3; D is unclear. The CDR3 runs 12 residues. Deletions cut 6 bases from V and 3 bases from J, with 7 bases between. CDR1 is ENHRY, CDR2 SYGVKD, per germline. Written as DNA, the CDR3 is TGTGCCATCAGCCCTATGACAGATACGCAGTATTTT. Translated: CAISPMTDTQYF.

The rearrangement uses TRBV2 and TRBJ2-4, with a possible D match to TRBD2 (6 bases). CDR1 is SNHLY and CDR2 is FYNNEI in the germline V gene. V was cut by 1 base and J by 2 bases, with 15 bases left in between. The CDR3 runs 17 residues. CDR3 sequence reads: CASSEGGGTGTKNIQYF. The CDR3 DNA sequence: TGTGCCAGCAGTGAAGGCGGCGGGACGGGGACCAAAAACATTCAGTACTTC.

This chain connects TRBV25-1 to TRBJ2-3, with 10 nucleotides matching TRBD2. This CDR3 spans 17 amino acids. Germline loops: CDR1 MGHDK, CDR2 SYGVNS. The junction had 5 bases not matched to a gene; V was cut back by 2 bases and J by 0 bases. The DNA of the CDR3 is TGTGCCAGCAGTGAACCTTCGACTAGCGGGAGCACAGATACGCAGTATTTT. Translating it yields CASSEPSTSGSTDTQYF.

In this sample, this clone turned up a few times. The V call is TRBV27, the J call TRBJ2-1, with 13 bases that match TRBD2. V shed 8 bases, J shed 9 bases, and the junction held 13 bases outside the gene matches. The CDR3 extends over 16 amino acids. CDR1 is MNHEY and CDR2 is SMNVEV in the germline V gene (reference sequence). The CDR3 spells CASSGLAGIIASEQFF. The CDR3 bases are TGTGCCAGCTCGGGACTAGCGGGAATTATTGCAAGTGAGCAGTTCTTC.

The CDR3 region has the DNA TGCGCCAGCAGTGACTGGACTAGATCCTACGAGCAGTACTTC. Residues: CASSDWTRSYEQYF. The chain has TRBV10-2 and TRBJ2-7; 7 nucleotides line up with TRBD2. Germline trimming cut 3 bases from V and 1 base from J; bases unmatched to any gene: 3. Germline-derived CDR1 and CDR2 are WSHSY and SAAADI. The length of the CDR3 is 14 residues.